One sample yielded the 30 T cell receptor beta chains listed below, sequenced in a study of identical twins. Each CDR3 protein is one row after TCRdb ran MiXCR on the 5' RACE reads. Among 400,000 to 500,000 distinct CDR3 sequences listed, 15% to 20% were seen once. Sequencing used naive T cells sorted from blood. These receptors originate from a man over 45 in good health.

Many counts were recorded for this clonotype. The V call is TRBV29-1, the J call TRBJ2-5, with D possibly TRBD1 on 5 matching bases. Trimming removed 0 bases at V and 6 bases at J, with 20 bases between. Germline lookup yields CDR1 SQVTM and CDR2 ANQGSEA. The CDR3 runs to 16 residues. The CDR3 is CSVEDWTINLDKTQYF. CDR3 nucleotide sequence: TGCAGCGTTGAAGATTGGACAATCAATCTGGACAAGACCCAGTACTTC.

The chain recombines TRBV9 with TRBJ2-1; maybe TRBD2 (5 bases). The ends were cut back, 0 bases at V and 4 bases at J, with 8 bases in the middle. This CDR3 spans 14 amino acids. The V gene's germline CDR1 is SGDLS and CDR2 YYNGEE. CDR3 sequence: CASSVVPGYNEQFF. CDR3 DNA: TGTGCCAGCAGCGTAGTCCCGGGATACAATGAGCAGTTCTTC. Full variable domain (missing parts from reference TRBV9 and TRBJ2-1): DSGVTQTPKHLITATGQRVTLRCSPRSGDLSVYWYQQSLDQGLQFLIQYYNGEERAKGNILERFSAQQFPDLHSELNLSSLELGDSALYFCASSVVPGYNEQFFGPGTRLTVL.

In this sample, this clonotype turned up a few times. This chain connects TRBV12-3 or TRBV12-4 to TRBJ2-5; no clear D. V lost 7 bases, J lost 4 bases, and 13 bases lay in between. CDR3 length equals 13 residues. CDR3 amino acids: CASTIFVGETQYF. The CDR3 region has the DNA TGTGCCAGCACCATCTTTGTTGGAGAGACCCAGTACTTC.

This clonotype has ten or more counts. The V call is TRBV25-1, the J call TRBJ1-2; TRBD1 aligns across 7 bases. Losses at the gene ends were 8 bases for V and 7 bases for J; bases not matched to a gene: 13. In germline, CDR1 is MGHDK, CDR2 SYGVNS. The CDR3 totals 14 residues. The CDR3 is CASATGALSGGYTF. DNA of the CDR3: TGTGCCAGCGCCACAGGGGCGCTATCCGGTGGCTACACCTTC.

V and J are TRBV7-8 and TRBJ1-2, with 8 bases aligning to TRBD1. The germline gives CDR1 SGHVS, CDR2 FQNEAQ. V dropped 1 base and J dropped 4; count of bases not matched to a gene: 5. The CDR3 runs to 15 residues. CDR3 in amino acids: CASSLGQGAAYGYTF. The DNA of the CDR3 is TGTGCCAGCAGCTTAGGCCAGGGGGCGGCCTATGGCTACACCTTC. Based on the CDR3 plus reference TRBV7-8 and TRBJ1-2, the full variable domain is GAGVSQSPRYKVAKRGQDVALRCDPISGHVSLFWYQQALGQGPEFLTYFQNEAQLDKSGLPSDRFFAERPEGSVSTLKIQRTQQEDSAVYLCASSLGQGAAYGYTFGSGTRLTVV.

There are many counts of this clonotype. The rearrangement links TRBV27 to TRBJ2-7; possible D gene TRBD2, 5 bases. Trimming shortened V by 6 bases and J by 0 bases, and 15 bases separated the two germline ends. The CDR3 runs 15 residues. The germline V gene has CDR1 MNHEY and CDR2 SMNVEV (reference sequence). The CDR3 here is CASSPGLKGSYEQYF. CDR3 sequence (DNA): TGTGCCAGCAGCCCGGGGTTAAAGGGCTCCTACGAGCAGTACTTC.

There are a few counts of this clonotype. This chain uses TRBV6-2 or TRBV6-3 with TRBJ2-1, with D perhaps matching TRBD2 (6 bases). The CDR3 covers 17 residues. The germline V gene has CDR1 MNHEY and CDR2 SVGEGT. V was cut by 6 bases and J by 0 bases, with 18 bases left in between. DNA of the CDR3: TGTGCCAGCAGCCCACTAGGGCTAGCGAGCTCCTACAATGAGCAGTTCTTC. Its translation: CASSPLGLASSYNEQFF.

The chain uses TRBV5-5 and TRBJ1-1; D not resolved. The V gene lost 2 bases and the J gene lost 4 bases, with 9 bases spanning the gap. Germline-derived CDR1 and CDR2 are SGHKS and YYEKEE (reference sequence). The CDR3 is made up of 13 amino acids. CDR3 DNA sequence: TGTGCCAGCAGCTTCGAATCGGGCACTGAAGCTTTCTTT. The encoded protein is CASSFESGTEAFF. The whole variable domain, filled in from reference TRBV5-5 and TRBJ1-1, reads DAGVTQSPTHLIKTRGQQVTLRCSPISGHKSVSWYQQVLGQGPQFIFQYYEKEERGRGNFPDRFSARQFPNYSSELNVNALLLGDSALYLCASSFESGTEAFFGQGTRLTVV.

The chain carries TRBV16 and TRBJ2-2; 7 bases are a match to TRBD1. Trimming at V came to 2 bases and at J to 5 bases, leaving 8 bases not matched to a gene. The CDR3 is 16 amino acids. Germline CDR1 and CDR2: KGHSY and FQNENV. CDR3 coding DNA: TGTGCCAGCAGCCAACCCGACAGGGCGTTAACCGGGGAGCTGTTTTTT. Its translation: CASSQPDRALTGELFF.

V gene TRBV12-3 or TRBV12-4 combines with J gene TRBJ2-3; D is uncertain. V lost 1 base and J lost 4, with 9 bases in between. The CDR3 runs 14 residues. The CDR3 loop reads CASSLVRDPDTQYF. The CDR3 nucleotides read TGTGCCAGCAGTTTAGTCAGAGACCCAGATACGCAGTATTTT.

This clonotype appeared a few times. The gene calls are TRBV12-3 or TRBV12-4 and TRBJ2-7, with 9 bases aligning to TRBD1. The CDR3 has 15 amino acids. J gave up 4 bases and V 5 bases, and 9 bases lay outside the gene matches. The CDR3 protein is CASSGGTGTVYEQYF. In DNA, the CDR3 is TGTGCCAGCAGTGGGGGGACAGGGACCGTTTACGAGCAGTACTTC.

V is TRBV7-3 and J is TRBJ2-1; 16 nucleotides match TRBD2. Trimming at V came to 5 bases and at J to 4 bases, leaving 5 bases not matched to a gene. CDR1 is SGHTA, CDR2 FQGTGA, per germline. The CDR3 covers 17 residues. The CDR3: CASSGGTSGRGYNEQFF. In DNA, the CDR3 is TGTGCCAGCAGCGGGGGGACTAGCGGGAGGGGGTACAATGAGCAGTTCTTC.

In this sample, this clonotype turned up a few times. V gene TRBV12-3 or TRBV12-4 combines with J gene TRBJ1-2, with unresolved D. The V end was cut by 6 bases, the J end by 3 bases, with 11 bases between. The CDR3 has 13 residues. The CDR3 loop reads CASSPQQHYGYTF. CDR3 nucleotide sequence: TGTGCCAGCAGCCCCCAGCAGCACTATGGCTACACCTTC.

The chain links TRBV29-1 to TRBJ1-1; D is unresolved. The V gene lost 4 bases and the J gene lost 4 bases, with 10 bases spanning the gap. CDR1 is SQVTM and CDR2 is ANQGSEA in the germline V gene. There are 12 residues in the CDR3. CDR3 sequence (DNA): TGCAGCGTTGTGGCTGGGGTCACTGAAGCTTTCTTT. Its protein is CSVVAGVTEAFF. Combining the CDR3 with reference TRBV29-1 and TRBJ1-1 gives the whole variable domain SAVISQKPSRDICQRGTSLTIQCQVDSQVTMMFWYRQQPGQSLTLIATANQGSEATYESGFVIDKFPISRPNLTFSTLTVSNMSPEDSSIYLCSVVAGVTEAFFGQGTRLTVV.

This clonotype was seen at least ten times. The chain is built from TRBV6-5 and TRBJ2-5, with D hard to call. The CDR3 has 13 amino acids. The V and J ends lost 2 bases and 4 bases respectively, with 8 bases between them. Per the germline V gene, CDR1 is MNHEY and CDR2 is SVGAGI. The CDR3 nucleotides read TGTGCCAGCAGTTACATTGGACGAGAGACCCAGTACTTC. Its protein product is CASSYIGRETQYF.

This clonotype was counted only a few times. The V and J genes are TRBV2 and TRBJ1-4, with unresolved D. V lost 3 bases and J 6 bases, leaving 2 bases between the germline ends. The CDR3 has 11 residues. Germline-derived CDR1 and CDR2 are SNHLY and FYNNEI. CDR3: CASSDYEKLFF. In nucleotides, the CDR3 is TGTGCCAGCAGTGATTATGAAAAACTGTTTTTT.

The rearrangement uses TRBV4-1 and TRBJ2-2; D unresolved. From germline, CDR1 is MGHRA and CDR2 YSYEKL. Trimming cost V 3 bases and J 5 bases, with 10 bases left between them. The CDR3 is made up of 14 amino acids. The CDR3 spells CASSHPVKTGELFF. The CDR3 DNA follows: TGCGCCAGCAGCCACCCAGTAAAGACCGGGGAGCTGTTTTTT.

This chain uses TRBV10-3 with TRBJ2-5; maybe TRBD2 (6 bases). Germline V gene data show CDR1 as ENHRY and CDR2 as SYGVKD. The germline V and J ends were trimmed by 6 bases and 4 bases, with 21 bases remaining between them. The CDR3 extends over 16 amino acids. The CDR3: CAIRDPGSIEGETQYF. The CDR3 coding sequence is TGTGCCATCAGGGACCCCGGGAGTATAGAGGGAGAGACCCAGTACTTC.

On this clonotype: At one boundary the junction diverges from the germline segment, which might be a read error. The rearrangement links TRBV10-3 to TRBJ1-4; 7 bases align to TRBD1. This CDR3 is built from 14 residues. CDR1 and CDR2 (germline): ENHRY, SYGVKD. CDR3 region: CAISERGQREKLFF. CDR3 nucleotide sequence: TGTGCCATCAGTGAAAGGGGACAGAGAGAAAAGCTGTTTTTT.

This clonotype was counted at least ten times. CDR3 loop: CASSERATSSTDTQYF. The CDR3 DNA reads TGCGCCAGCAGTGAGCGCGCGACGTCGAGCACAGATACGCAGTATTTT. The V call is TRBV10-2, the J call TRBJ2-3, with no clear D. V gave up 2 bases and J gave up 0 bases, with 12 bases separating them. Germline assignment: CDR1 WSHSY and CDR2 SAAADI. The CDR3 runs 16 residues.

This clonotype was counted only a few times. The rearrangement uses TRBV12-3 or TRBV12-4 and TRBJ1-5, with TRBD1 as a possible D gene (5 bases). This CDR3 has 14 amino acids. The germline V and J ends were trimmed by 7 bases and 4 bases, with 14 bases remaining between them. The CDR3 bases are TGTGCCAGCACCCTGCGGGGGAGGAATCAGCCCCAGCATTTT. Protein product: CASTLRGRNQPQHF.

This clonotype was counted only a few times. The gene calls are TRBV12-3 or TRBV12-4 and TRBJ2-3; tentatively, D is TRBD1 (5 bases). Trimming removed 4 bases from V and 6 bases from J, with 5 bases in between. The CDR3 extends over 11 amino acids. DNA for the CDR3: TGTGCCAGCAGTTACAGGGATACGCAGTATTTT. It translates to CASSYRDTQYF.

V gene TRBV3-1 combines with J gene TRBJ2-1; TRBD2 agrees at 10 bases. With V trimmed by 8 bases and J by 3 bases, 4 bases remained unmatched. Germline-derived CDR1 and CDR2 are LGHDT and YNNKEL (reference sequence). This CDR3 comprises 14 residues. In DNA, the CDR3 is TGTGCCAGCCAAATAGCGGGAGGCTACAATGAGCAGTTCTTC. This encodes CASQIAGGYNEQFF.

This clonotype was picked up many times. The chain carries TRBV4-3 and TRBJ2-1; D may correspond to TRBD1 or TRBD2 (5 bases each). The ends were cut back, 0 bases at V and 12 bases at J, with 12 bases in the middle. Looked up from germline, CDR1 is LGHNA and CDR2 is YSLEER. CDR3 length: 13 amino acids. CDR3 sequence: CASSQDWGSLQFF. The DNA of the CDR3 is TGCGCCAGCAGCCAAGATTGGGGGAGTCTGCAGTTCTTC.

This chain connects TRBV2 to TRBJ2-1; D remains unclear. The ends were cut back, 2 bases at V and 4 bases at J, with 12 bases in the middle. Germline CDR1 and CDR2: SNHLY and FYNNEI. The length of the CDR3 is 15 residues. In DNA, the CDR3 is TGTGCCAGCAGTGAAAGGCAGCTAGGTTACAATGAGCAGTTCTTC. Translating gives CASSERQLGYNEQFF.

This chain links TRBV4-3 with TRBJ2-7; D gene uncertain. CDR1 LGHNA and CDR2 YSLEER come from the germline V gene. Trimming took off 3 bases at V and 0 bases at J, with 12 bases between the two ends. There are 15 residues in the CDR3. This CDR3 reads CASSQGRFGSYEQYF. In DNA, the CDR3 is TGCGCCAGCAGCCAGGGTAGGTTCGGCTCCTACGAGCAGTACTTC.

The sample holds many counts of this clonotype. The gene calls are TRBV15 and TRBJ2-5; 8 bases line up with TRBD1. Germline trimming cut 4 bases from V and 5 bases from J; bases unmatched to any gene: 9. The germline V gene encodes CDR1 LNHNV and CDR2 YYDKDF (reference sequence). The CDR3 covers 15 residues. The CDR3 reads CATSIGRDRRETQYF. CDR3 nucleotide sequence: TGTGCCACCAGCATCGGTAGGGACAGGAGGGAGACCCAGTACTTC.

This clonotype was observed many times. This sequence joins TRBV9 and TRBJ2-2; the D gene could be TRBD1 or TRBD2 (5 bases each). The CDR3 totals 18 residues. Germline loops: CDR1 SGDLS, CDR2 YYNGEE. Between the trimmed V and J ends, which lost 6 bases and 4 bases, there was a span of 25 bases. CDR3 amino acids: CASINNFPGRPLTGELFF. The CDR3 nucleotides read TGTGCCAGCATCAACAACTTCCCGGGACGGCCCCTCACCGGGGAGCTGTTTTTT.

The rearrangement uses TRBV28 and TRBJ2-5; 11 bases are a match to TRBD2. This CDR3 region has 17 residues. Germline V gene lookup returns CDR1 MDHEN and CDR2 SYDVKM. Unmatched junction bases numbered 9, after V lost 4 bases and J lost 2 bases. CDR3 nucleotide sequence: TGTGCCAGCAGTTACCCGCTAGCGGGAGGAGCACAAGAGACCCAGTACTTC. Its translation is CASSYPLAGGAQETQYF.

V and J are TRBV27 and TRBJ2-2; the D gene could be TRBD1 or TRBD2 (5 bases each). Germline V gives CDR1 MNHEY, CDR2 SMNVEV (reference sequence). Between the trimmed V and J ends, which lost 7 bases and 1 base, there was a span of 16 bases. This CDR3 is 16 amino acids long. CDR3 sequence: CASNGGSPGNTGELFF. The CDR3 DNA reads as TGTGCCAGCAATGGGGGTAGTCCAGGGAACACCGGGGAGCTGTTTTTT.